This T cell receptor (beta chain) comes out of a study of T cell repertoires in ileal Crohn's disease. Study summary: Thiopurines (fewer than 12) or anti-TNF agents (around 17) were given postoperatively to about half. At postoperative colonoscopy, neoterminal ileum biopsies were taken as M6.

The time point here: neoterminal ileum biopsy at postoperative endoscopy, about 6 months after surgery. Included were adult ileal or ileocolonic Crohn's patients indicated for ileocolonic resection. Assay used: immunoSEQ multiplex PCR; TCRdb lists only in-frame clones, some missing. The table records around 13,000 clones, more than 70% of them present only once. Trimming shortened V by 2 bases and J by 15 bases, and 14 bases separated the two germline ends. The CDR3 covers 11 residues. From germline, CDR1 is GTSNPN and CDR2 SVGIG (reference sequence). This TCR came from an adult with Crohn's disease. The genes are TRBV30 and TRBJ1-5; D unresolved. The specimen was ileal tissue. The CDR3 sequence: CAWSFGETVHF. The CDR3 DNA reads as TGTGCCTGGAGTTTTGGGGAGACTGTGCATTTT.